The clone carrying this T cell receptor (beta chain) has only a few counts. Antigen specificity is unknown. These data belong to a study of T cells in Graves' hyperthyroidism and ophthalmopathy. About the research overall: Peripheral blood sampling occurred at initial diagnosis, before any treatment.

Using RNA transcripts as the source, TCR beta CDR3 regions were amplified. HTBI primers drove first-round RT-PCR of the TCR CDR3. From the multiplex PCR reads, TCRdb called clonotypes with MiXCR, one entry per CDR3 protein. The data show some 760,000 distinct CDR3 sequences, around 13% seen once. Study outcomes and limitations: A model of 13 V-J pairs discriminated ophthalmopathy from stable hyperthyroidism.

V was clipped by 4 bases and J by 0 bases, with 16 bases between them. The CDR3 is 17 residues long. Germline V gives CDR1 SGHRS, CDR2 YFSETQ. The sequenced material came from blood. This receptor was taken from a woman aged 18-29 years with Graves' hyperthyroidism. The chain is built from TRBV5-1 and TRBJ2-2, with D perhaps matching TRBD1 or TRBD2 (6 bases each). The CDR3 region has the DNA TGCGCCAGCAGCATGGGGGCGGGACCCGCGAACACCGGGGAGCTGTTTTTT. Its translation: CASSMGAGPANTGELFF.